This T cell receptor (beta chain) was identified during a study of response to subunit inactivated influenza vaccine. This clonotype was observed a handful of times. TCRdb ran MiXCR on the RT-PCR reads and lists one entry per CDR3 protein. The table has approximately 500,000 distinct CDR3 sequences, 20% to 25% seen once. The CDR3 extends over 15 amino acids. The germline V gene encodes CDR1 MNHNS and CDR2 SASEGT. The germline V and J ends were trimmed by 6 bases and 4 bases, with 15 bases remaining between them. These sequences were also reported in another study, on T cells expressing NK-cell markers. As reported in that work: Scientists made TCR beta cDNA using 5'RACE template switching with UMIs. Each TCR beta repertoire originated in sorted T cells that were CD3+CD56+NKG2C+, CD3+CD56+NKG2C- or CD3+CD56-NKG2C+. For several experiments, T cell sorting was restricted to the alpha-beta TCR population by means of an anti-gamma-delta TCR antibody. As a fraction of CD8+ T cells, dominant NKG2C+ clonotypes reached about 1.0-7.0% in 5 to 7 donors. These same clonotypes (in several donors) also led the CD3+CD56-NKG2C+ fraction.

This receptor was taken from a man aged 50-60 years who received an inactivated influenza vaccine. V and J are TRBV6-1 and TRBJ2-2, with D possibly TRBD2 on 6 matching bases. The sample consisted of CD4+ T cells sorted from PBMCs, taken about 11 days after vaccination. The CDR3, as DNA: TGTGCCAGCAGGGCTAGCGCTACGGGCACCGGGGAGCTGTTTTTT. Protein product: CASRASATGTGELFF.